The rows below give T cell receptor beta chains drawn from one sample of a study of PD-L1 blockade in urothelial cancer. Here immunoSEQ multiplex PCR was the method, and the copy in TCRdb shows in-frame clones only, minus some. The sample holds 44,000 or so clones, 88% seen once. Sample: PBMCs, taken around atezolizumab (anti-PD-L1) treatment. The receptor source for this set is a man at least 80 years old with urothelial cancer. The CDR3 runs from the conserved cysteine through the conserved F or W. A D gene is named only where the DNA matches it firmly. Size tells how often a clone was seen (once, few, many) or the class of an expanded clone, and some rows leave it out.

D: TRBD1; V: TRBV10-3; J: TRBJ1-5; size: NA; CDR3: CAISEGDRSNQPQHF; DNA: TGTGCCATCAGTGAGGGGGACAGGAGTAATCAGCCCCAGCATTTT
D: NA; V: TRBV28; J: TRBJ1-1; size: NA; CDR3: CASSPYRGGTEAFF; DNA: TGTGCCAGCAGCCCCTACAGAGGGGGCACTGAAGCTTTCTTT
D: NA; V: TRBV2; J: TRBJ2-7; size: NA; CDR3: CASSEARTVNEQYF; DNA: TGTGCCAGCAGTGAAGCCCGGACAGTAAACGAGCAGTACTTC
D: TRBD2; V: TRBV7-8; J: TRBJ2-3; size: NA; CDR3: CASSTTGLSLNTDTQYF; DNA: TGTGCCAGCAGCACAACGGGACTATCTTTAAACACAGATACGCAGTATTTT
D: NA; V: TRBV19; J: TRBJ2-7; size: NA; CDR3: CASRQNRDSNYEQYF; DNA: TGTGCCAGTAGACAAAATAGGGACTCCAACTACGAGCAGTACTTC
D: NA; V: TRBV18; J: TRBJ1-2; size: few; CDR3: CASSPGAGDYGYTF; DNA: TGTGCCAGCTCACCGGGGGCAGGCGACTATGGCTACACCTTC
D: NA; V: TRBV5-1; J: TRBJ2-1; size: NA; CDR3: CASSLAQGSYNEQFF; DNA: TGCGCCAGCAGCTTGGCACAGGGCTCCTACAATGAGCAGTTCTTC
D: NA; V: TRBV15; J: TRBJ2-7; size: NA; CDR3: CATSSGQYSYEQYF; DNA: TGTGCCACCAGCAGTGGACAGTATTCCTACGAGCAGTACTTC
D: TRBD1; V: TRBV7-2; J: TRBJ1-5; size: once; CDR3: CASRKGGGQPQHF; DNA: TGTGCCAGCAGAAAAGGGGGCGGTCAGCCCCAGCATTTT
D: NA; V: TRBV27; J: TRBJ2-1; size: NA; CDR3: CASSFQGMNEQFF; DNA: TGTGCCAGCAGTTTCCAGGGAATGAATGAGCAGTTCTTC
D: TRBD1; V: TRBV6-6; J: TRBJ1-1; size: NA; CDR3: CASSPGTANTEAFF; DNA: TGTGCCAGCAGTCCCGGGACAGCGAACACTGAAGCTTTCTTT
D: NA; V: TRBV2; J: TRBJ2-1; size: NA; CDR3: CASRKDPGGNEQFF; DNA: TGTGCCAGCAGAAAGGACCCCGGGGGCAATGAGCAGTTCTTC
D: TRBD2; V: TRBV7-2; J: TRBJ2-7; size: NA; CDR3: CASSNNGGGYEQYF; DNA: TGTGCCAGCAGCAACAACGGGGGGGGCTACGAGCAGTACTTC
D: TRBD2; V: TRBV11-2; J: TRBJ2-7; size: NA; CDR3: CASSLDHSGSNEQYF; DNA: TGTGCCAGCAGCTTAGATCATAGCGGGAGCAACGAGCAGTACTTC